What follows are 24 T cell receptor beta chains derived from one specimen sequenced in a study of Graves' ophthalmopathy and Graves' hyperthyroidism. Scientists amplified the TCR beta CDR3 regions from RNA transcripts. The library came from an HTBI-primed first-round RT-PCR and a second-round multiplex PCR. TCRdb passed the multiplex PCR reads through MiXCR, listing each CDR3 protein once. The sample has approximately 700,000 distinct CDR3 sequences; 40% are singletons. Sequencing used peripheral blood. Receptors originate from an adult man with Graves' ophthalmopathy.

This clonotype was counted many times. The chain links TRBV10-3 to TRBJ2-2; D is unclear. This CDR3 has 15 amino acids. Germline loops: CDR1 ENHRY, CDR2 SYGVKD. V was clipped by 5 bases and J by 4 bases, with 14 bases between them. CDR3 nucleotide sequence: TGTGCCATCAGTCAGCGTCAACCGGGCACCGGGGAGCTGTTTTTT. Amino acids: CAISQRQPGTGELFF.

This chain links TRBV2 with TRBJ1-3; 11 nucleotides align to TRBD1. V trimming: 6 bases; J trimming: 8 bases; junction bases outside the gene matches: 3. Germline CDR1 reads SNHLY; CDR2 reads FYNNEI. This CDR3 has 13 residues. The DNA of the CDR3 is TGTGCCAGCAGCTCGGGACAGGGGGACACCATATATTTT. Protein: CASSSGQGDTIYF. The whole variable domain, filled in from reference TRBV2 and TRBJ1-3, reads EPEVTQTPSHQVTQMGQEVILRCVPISNHLYFYWYRQILGQKVEFLVSFYNNEISEKSEIFDDQFSVERPDGSNFTLKIRSTKLEDSAMYFCASSSGQGDTIYFGEGSWLTVV.

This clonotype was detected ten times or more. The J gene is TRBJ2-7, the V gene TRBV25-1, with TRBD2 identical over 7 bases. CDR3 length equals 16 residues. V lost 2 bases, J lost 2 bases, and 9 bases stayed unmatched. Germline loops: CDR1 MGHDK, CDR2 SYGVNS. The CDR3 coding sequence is TGTGCCAGCAGTGAACCTAGCGGCGGAACGGCCTACGAGCAGTACTTC. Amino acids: CASSEPSGGTAYEQYF.

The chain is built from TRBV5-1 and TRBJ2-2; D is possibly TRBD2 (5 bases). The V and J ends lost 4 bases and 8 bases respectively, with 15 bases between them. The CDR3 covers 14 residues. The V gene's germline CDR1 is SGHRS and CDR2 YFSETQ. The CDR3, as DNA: TGCGCCAGCAGCCCCACCCTCCCGGGGGGGGAGCTGTTTTTT. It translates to CASSPTLPGGELFF.

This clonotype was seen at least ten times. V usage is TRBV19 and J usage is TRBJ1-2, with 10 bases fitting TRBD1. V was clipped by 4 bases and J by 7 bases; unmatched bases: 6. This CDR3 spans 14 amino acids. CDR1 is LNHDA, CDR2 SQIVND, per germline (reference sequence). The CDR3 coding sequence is TGTGCCAGTAGTACCGGACAGGGGGTTATTGGCTACACCTTC. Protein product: CASSTGQGVIGYTF.

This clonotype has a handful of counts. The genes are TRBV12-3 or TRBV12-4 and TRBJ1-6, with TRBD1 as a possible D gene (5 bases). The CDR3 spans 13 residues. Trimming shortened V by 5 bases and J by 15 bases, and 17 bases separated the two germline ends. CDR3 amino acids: CASSLDQGIVLHF. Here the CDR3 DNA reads TGTGCCAGCAGTCTTGATCAGGGAATCGTCCTCCACTTT.

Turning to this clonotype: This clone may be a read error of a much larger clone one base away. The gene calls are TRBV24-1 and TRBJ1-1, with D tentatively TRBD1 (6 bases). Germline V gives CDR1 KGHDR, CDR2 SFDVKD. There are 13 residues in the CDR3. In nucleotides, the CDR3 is TGTGCCACTATCCGGGACAAGAACACTGAAGCTTCCTTT. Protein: CATIRDKNTEASF.

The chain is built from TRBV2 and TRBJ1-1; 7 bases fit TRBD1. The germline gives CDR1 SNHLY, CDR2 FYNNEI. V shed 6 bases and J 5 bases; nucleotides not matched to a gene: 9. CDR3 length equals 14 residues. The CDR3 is CASRLDRVATEAFF. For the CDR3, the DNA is TGTGCCAGCAGACTTGACAGGGTCGCTACTGAAGCTTTCTTT.

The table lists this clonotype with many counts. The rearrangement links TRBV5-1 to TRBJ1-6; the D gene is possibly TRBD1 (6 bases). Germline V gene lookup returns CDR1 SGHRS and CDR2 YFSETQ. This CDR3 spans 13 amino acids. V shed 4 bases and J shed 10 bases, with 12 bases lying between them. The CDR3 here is CASSLSQGSPLHF. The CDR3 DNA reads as TGCGCCAGCAGCCTTAGTCAGGGGTCACCCCTCCACTTT.

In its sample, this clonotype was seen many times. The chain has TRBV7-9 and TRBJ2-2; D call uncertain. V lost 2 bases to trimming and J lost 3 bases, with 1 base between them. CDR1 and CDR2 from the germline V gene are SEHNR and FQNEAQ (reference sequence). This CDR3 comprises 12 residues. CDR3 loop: CASSLHTGELFF. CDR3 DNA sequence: TGTGCCAGCAGCTTACACACCGGGGAGCTGTTTTTT.

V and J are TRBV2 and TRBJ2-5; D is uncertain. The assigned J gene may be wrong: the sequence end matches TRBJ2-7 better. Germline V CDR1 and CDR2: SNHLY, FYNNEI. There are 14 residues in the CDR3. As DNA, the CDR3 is TGTGCCAGCAGTTACACGTCAGAGACCTACGAGCAGTACTTC. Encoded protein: CASSYTSETYEQYF.

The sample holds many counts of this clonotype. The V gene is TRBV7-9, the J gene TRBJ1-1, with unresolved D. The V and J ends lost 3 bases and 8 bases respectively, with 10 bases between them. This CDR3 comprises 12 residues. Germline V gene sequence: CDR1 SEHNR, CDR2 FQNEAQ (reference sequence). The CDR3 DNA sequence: TGTGCCAGCAGCTTGTCCAGTCTGGAAGCTTTCTTT. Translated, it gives CASSLSSLEAFF.

The CDR3 DNA is TGTGCCAGCAGTGGGACAGGGGCGGAGGGCTACACCTTC. Translating it yields CASSGTGAEGYTF. The chain is built from TRBV2 and TRBJ1-2, with 9 positions matching TRBD1. V was clipped by 4 bases and J by 8 bases; unmatched bases: 5. The germline V gene encodes CDR1 SNHLY and CDR2 FYNNEI. This CDR3 region has 13 residues.

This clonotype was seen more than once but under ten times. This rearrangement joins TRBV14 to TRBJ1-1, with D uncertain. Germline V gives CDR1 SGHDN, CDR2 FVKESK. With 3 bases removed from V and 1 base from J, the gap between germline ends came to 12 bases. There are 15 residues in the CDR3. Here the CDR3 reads CASSHPGYGNTEAFF. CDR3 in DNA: TGTGCCAGCAGCCACCCGGGTTACGGGAACACTGAAGCTTTCTTT.

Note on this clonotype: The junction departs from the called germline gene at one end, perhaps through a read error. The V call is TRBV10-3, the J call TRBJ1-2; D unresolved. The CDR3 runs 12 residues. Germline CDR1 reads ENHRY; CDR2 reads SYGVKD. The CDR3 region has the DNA TGTGCCAGCAGTTACGACCCCTCTGGCTACACCTTC. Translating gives CASSYDPSGYTF.

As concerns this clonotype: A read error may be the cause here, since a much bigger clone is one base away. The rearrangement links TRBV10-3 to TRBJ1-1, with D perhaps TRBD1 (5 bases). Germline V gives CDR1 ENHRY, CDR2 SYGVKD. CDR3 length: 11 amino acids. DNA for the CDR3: TGTGCCACCAGTGCTCAGGGTGAAGCTTTCTTT. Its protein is CATSAQGEAFF.

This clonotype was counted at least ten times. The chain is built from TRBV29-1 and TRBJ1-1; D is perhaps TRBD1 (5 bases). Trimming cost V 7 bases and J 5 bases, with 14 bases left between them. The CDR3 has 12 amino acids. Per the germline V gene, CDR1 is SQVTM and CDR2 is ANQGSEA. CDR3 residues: CSDGRWGTEAFF. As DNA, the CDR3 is TGCAGCGACGGACGGTGGGGGACTGAAGCTTTCTTT.

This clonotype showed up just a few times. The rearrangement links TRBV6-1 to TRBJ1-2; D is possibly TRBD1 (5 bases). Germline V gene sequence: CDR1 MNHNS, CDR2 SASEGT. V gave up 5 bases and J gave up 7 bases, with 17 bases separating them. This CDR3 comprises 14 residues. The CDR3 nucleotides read TGTGCCAGCAGTTACTCCATGACAGTTCGTGGCTACACCTTC. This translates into CASSYSMTVRGYTF.

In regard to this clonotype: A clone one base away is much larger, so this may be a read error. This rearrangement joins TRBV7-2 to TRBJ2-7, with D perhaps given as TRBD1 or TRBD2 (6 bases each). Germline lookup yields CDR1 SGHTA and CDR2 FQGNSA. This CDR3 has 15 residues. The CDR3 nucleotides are TGTGCCGGCAGCGGTGGCCGGGGGCAGGCCTACGAGCAGTACTTC. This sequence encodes CAGSGGRGQAYEQYF.

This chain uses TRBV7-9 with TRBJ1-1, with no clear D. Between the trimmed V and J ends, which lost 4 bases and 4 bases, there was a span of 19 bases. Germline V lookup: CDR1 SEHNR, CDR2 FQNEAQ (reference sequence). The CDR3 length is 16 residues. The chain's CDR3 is CASSSIAGSKGTEAFF. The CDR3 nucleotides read TGTGCCAGCAGCTCAATAGCCGGGTCCAAGGGCACTGAAGCTTTCTTT.

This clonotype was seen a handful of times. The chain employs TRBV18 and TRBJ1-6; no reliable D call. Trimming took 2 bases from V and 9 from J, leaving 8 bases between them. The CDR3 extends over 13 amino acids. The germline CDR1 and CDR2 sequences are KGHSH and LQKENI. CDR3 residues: CASSPFKGSPLHF. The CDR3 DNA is TGTGCCAGCTCACCATTCAAGGGTTCACCCCTCCACTTT.

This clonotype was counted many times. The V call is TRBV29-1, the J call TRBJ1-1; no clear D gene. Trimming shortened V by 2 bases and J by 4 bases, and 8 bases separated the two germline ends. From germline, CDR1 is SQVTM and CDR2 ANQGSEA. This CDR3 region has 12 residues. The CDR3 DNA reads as TGCAGCGTTGAATATCCAGGCACTGAAGCTTTCTTT. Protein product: CSVEYPGTEAFF.

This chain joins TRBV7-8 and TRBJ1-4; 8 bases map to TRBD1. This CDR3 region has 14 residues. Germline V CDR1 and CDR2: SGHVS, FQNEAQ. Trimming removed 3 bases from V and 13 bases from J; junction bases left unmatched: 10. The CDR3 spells CASSFGETGGTLFF. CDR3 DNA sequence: TGTGCCAGCAGCTTTGGCGAAACAGGGGGGACACTGTTTTTT.

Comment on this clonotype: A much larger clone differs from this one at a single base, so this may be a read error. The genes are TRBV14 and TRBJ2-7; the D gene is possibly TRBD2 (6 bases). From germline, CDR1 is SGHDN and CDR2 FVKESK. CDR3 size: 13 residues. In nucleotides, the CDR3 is TGTGCCAGCAGCCGAGCGGGTTCCTACAAGCAGTACTTC. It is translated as CASSRAGSYKQYF.